Listed below are T cell receptor beta chains from one sample, sequenced in a study of T cell responses to AZD1222 COVID-19 vaccine. Data came from immunoSEQ multiplex PCR; TCRdb stores just in-frame clones and leaves some out. The table records more than 100,000 clones, about 90% of them present only once. This material consisted of peripheral blood, taken 28 days after the second AZD1222 dose. These receptors all come from an adult who received the AZD1222 COVID-19 vaccine. The CDR3 runs from the conserved cysteine through the conserved F or W. Each record gives: J gene, CDR3 length, clone size, D gene, V gene, CDR3 DNA, CDR3 protein. The D gene is left open where the match is weak. Clone size appears in some rows only: once, few, many, or a class for an expanded clone.

j_call: TRBJ2-5
cdr3_length: 17
clone_size: .
d_call: TRBD2
v_call: TRBV11-2
cdr3_nt: TGTGCCAGCAGCGGGCAGCGGCTAACTAGCGGGCAAGAGACCCAGTACTTC
cdr3_aa: CASSGQRLTSGQETQYF

j_call: TRBJ2-5
cdr3_length: 14
clone_size: .
d_call: .
v_call: TRBV5-1
cdr3_nt: TGCGCCAGCAACTTGGGTAGGAACCAAGAGACCCAGTACTTC
cdr3_aa: CASNLGRNQETQYF

j_call: TRBJ2-1
cdr3_length: 16
clone_size: once
d_call: .
v_call: TRBV21-1
cdr3_nt: TGTGCCAGCAGCAAATGTTGCCAGCTCCGAGACAATGAGCAGTTCTTC
cdr3_aa: CASSKCCQLRDNEQFF

j_call: TRBJ1-5
cdr3_length: 14
clone_size: .
d_call: TRBD1
v_call: TRBV6-5
cdr3_nt: TGTGCCAGCAGGGGACAGGGGGACAATCAGCCCCAGCATTTT
cdr3_aa: CASRGQGDNQPQHF

j_call: TRBJ1-6
cdr3_length: 17
clone_size: once
d_call: TRBD1
v_call: TRBV19
cdr3_nt: TGTGCCAGTAGTAAGGACGGGACAGGGTTCGAGAATTCACCCCTCCACTTT
cdr3_aa: CASSKDGTGFENSPLHF

j_call: TRBJ1-1
cdr3_length: 13
clone_size: .
d_call: .
v_call: TRBV11-2
cdr3_nt: TGTGCCAGCAGCTTAGCGGTCGGGGTTGAAGCTTTCTTT
cdr3_aa: CASSLAVGVEAFF

j_call: TRBJ2-3
cdr3_length: 15
clone_size: .
d_call: .
v_call: TRBV5-1
cdr3_nt: TGCGCCAGCAGCCAACAGATCCCTAGCACAGATACGCAGTATTTT
cdr3_aa: CASSQQIPSTDTQYF

j_call: TRBJ2-2
cdr3_length: 19
clone_size: .
d_call: .
v_call: TRBV6-4
cdr3_nt: TGTGCCAGCAGTGACCACAGAAGGGCGGGACTTTATCACACCGGGGAGCTGTTTTTT
cdr3_aa: CASSDHRRAGLYHTGELFF

j_call: TRBJ2-1
cdr3_length: 13
clone_size: .
d_call: .
v_call: TRBV5-1
cdr3_nt: TGCGCCAGCAGCGCCTCATATTCCAATGAGCAGTTCTTC
cdr3_aa: CASSASYSNEQFF

j_call: TRBJ1-4
cdr3_length: 15
clone_size: .
d_call: .
v_call: TRBV28
cdr3_nt: TGTGCCAGCAGTCCGGGGGGATCAACTAATGAAAAACTGTTTTTT
cdr3_aa: CASSPGGSTNEKLFF

j_call: TRBJ2-3
cdr3_length: 16
clone_size: .
d_call: TRBD2
v_call: TRBV5-1
cdr3_nt: TGCGCCAGCAGCCTTGGACTAGCGGGGGTAACAGATACGCAGTATTTT
cdr3_aa: CASSLGLAGVTDTQYF

j_call: TRBJ1-2
cdr3_length: 12
clone_size: .
d_call: TRBD1
v_call: TRBV6-5
cdr3_nt: TGTGCCAGCACGGGACAGAACTATGGCTACACCTTC
cdr3_aa: CASTGQNYGYTF

j_call: TRBJ2-3
cdr3_length: 16
clone_size: .
d_call: TRBD1
v_call: TRBV6-5
cdr3_nt: TGTGCCAGCAGTTACTCGAGGACAGGGGGCACAGATACGCAGTATTTT
cdr3_aa: CASSYSRTGGTDTQYF

j_call: TRBJ2-7
cdr3_length: 16
clone_size: .
d_call: TRBD1
v_call: TRBV2
cdr3_nt: TGTGCCAGCAGTGATCCCCAAAAGGGACAGGACTACGAGCAGTACTTC
cdr3_aa: CASSDPQKGQDYEQYF

j_call: TRBJ1-1
cdr3_length: 13
clone_size: .
d_call: .
v_call: TRBV5-1
cdr3_nt: TGCGCCAGCAGCTTGGGGACCAACACTGAAGCTTTCTTT
cdr3_aa: CASSLGTNTEAFF

j_call: TRBJ2-7
cdr3_length: 14
clone_size: .
d_call: TRBD1
v_call: TRBV6-5
cdr3_nt: TGTGCCAGCAGGCCCCAGGGGGCGAGTCAGGAGCAGTACTTC
cdr3_aa: CASRPQGASQEQYF

j_call: TRBJ2-6
cdr3_length: 11
clone_size: .
d_call: TRBD1
v_call: TRBV11-1
cdr3_nt: TGTGCCAGCACTCAGGGGGACGTCCTGACTTTC
cdr3_aa: CASTQGDVLTF

j_call: TRBJ1-5
cdr3_length: 16
clone_size: .
d_call: .
v_call: TRBV28
cdr3_nt: TGTGCCAGCAGTTTACACCCCGCGGGACCCAATCAGCCCCAGCATTTT
cdr3_aa: CASSLHPAGPNQPQHF